Below are 5 T cell receptor beta chains sequenced from a single sample in a study of blood T cell repertoires in COVID-19. The method was immunoSEQ multiplex PCR; TCRdb's version includes in-frame clones alone and lacks a portion of them. The sample shows approximately 89,000 clones, around four fifths of them seen only once. Sequencing was done on a sample of peripheral blood. The receptors come from a woman in her 70s with active or convalescent COVID-19.

The chain is built from TRBV25-1 and TRBJ1-3; tentatively, D is TRBD1 (5 bases). Germline assignment: CDR1 MGHDK and CDR2 SYGVNS. The CDR3 has 16 residues. V lost 7 bases to trimming and J lost 4 bases, with 20 bases between them. CDR3 DNA: TGTGCCAGCACCCGATCTGGGGGGGGATCGGGAAACACCATATATTTT. It encodes CASTRSGGGSGNTIYF.

The V and J genes are TRBV19 and TRBJ2-1, with D maybe TRBD2 (7 bases). The length of the CDR3 is 13 residues. CDR1 is LNHDA, CDR2 SQIVND, per germline (reference sequence). The V end was cut by 7 bases, the J end by 14 bases, with 21 bases between. In DNA form, the CDR3 reads TGTGCCAGTACCCTTTTTCCGGGGGGCGAGAAGTTCTTC. Translation: CASTLFPGGEKFF. Full variable domain (outside the CDR3, taken from reference TRBV19 and TRBJ2-1): DGGITQSPKYLFRKEGQNVTLSCEQNLNHDAMYWYRQDPGQGLRLIYYSQIVNDFQKGDIAEGYSVSREKKESFPLTVTSAQKNPTAFYLCASTLFPGGEKFFGPGTRLTVL.

This clone appeared once. This chain links TRBV19 with TRBJ1-4; 11 bases fit TRBD1. The germline V gene has CDR1 LNHDA and CDR2 SQIVND (reference sequence). The CDR3 length is 16 residues. J was trimmed by 8 bases and V by 9 bases; bases with no gene match: 14. CDR3 nucleotide sequence: TGTGCCAGCGGCCGTGTCGGACAGGGGGCGGGAGAAAAACTGTTTTTT. This translates into CASGRVGQGAGEKLFF. The full variable domain, its missing parts supplied by reference TRBV19 and TRBJ1-4, is DGGITQSPKYLFRKEGQNVTLSCEQNLNHDAMYWYRQDPGQGLRLIYYSQIVNDFQKGDIAEGYSVSREKKESFPLTVTSAQKNPTAFYLCASGRVGQGAGEKLFFGSGTQLSVL.

This clone was seen only a few times. The V gene is TRBV6-5, the J gene TRBJ1-5; D unresolved. Trimming removed 6 bases at V and 4 bases at J, with 10 bases between. Germline values: CDR1 MNHEY, CDR2 SVGAGI. The length of the CDR3 is 13 residues. CDR3 protein: CASSPYRNQPQHF. Written as DNA, the CDR3 is TGTGCCAGCAGCCCGTATAGAAATCAGCCCCAGCATTTT.

The chain has TRBV20-1 and TRBJ2-3; 7 bases line up with TRBD2. J lost 6 bases, V lost 3 bases, and 12 bases had no gene match. Germline values: CDR1 DFQATT, CDR2 SNEGSKA (reference sequence). The CDR3 contains 15 residues. This CDR3 reads CSASLSGVMMDTQYF. Written as DNA, the CDR3 is TGCAGTGCTAGTTTAAGCGGGGTCATGATGGATACGCAGTATTTT.